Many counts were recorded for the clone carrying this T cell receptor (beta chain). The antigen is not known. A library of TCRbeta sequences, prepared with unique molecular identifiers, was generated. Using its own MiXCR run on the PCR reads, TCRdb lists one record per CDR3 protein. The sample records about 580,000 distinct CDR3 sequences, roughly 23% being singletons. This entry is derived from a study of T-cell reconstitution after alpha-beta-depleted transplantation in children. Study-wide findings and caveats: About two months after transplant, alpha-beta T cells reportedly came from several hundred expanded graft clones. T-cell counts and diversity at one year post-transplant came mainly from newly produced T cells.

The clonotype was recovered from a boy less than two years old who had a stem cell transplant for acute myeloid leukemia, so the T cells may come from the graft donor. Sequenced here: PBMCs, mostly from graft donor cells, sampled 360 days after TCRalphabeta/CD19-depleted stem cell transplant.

Here the CDR3 reads CASSQGYSNQPQHF. The CDR3 coding sequence is TGTGCCAGCAGTCAAGGATATAGCAATCAGCCCCAGCATTTT. The V call is TRBV28, the J call TRBJ1-5; unclear D gene. Germline values: CDR1 MDHEN, CDR2 SYDVKM. V was pared by 5 bases and J by 0 bases, with 8 bases between. This CDR3 comprises 14 residues.